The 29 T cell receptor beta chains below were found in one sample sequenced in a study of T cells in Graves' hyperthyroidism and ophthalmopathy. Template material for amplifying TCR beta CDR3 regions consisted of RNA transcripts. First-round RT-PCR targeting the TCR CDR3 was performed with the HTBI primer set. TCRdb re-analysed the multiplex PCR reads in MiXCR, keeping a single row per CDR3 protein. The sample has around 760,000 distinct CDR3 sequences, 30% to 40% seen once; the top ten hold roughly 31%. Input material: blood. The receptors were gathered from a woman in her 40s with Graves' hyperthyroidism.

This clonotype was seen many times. In DNA form, the CDR3 reads TGTGCCACCAGCAGAGATAGAGGTCCGGGGACTGAAGCTTTCTTT. It encodes CATSRDRGPGTEAFF. The J gene is TRBJ1-1, the V gene TRBV15; D uncertain. This CDR3 has 15 residues. Per the germline V gene, CDR1 is LNHNV and CDR2 is YYDKDF (reference sequence). Trimming shortened V by 0 bases and J by 5 bases, and 13 bases separated the two germline ends. Full variable domain (outside the CDR3, taken from reference TRBV15 and TRBJ1-1): DAMVIQNPRYQVTQFGKPVTLSCSQTLNHNVMYWYQQKSSQAPKLLFHYYDKDFNNEADTPDNFQSRRPNTSFCFLDIRSPGLGDTAMYLCATSRDRGPGTEAFFGQGTRLTVV.

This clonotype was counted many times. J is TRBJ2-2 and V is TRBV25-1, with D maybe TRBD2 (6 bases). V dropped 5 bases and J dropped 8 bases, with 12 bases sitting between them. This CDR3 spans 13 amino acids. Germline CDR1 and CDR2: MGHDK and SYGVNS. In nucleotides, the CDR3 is TGTGCCAGCAGTCCCTACGGAGGGGGGGAGCTGTTTTTT. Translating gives CASSPYGGGELFF.

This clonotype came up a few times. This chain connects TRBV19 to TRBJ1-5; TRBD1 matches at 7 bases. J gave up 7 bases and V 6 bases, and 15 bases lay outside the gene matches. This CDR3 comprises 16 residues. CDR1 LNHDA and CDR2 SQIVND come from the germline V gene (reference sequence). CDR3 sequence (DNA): TGTGCCAGTAGAAAGCTTATGACAGGGACGGGGCAGCCCCAGCATTTT. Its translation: CASRKLMTGTGQPQHF.

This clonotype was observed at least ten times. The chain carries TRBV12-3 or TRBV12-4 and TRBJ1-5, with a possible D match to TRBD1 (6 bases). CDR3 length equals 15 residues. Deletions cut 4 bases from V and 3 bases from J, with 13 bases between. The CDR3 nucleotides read TGTGCCAGCAGTTCGATGACAGGCTCCAATCAGCCCCAGCATTTT. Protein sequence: CASSSMTGSNQPQHF.

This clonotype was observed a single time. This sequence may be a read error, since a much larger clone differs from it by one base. CDR3: CSAPDSSFYGYIF. CDR3 nucleotide sequence: TGCAGTGCGCCGGACAGTTCCTTTTATGGCTACATCTTC. The chain has TRBV20-1 and TRBJ1-2; weak D call: TRBD1 (6 bases). CDR1 DFQATT and CDR2 SNEGSKA come from the germline V gene (reference sequence). CDR3 length: 13 residues.

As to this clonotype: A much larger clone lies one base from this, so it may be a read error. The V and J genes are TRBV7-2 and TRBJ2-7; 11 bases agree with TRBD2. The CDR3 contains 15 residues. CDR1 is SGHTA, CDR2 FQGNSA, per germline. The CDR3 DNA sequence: TGTGCCAGTAGCCCCTCTAGCGGGAGGATCGACGACCAGTACTTC. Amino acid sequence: CASSPSSGRIDDQYF.

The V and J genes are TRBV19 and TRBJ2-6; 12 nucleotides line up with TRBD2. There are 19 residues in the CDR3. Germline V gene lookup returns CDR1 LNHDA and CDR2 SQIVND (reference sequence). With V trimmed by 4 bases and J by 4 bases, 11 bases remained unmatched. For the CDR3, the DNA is TGTGCCAGTAGTAGCTGGAATCGACTAGCGGGAGCAGGGGCCAACGTCCTGACTTTC. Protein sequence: CASSSWNRLAGAGANVLTF. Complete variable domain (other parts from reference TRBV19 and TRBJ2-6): DGGITQSPKYLFRKEGQNVTLSCEQNLNHDAMYWYRQDPGQGLRLIYYSQIVNDFQKGDIAEGYSVSREKKESFPLTVTSAQKNPTAFYLCASSSWNRLAGAGANVLTFGAGSRLTVL.

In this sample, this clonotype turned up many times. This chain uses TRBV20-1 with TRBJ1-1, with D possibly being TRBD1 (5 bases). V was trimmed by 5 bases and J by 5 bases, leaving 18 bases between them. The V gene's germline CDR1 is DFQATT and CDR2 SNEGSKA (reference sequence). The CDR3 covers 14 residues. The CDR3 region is CSACPTPGGTEAFF. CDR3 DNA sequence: TGCAGTGCTTGCCCCACCCCTGGGGGGACTGAAGCTTTCTTT.

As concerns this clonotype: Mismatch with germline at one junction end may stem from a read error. CDR3 protein: CATSRDLQGRMNTGAFF. The CDR3, as DNA: TGTGCCACCAGCAGAGATCTCCAGGGTCGGATGAACACTGGAGCTTTCTTT. The V gene is TRBV15, the J gene TRBJ1-1, with D possibly matching TRBD1 (5 bases). The CDR3 length is 17 residues. CDR1 is LNHNV, CDR2 YYDKDF, per germline (reference sequence).

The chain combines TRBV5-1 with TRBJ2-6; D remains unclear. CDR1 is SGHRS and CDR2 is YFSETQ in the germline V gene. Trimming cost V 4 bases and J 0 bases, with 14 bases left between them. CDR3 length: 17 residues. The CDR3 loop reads CASSDPLGTSGANVLTF. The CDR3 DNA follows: TGCGCCAGCAGCGACCCCCTGGGCACCTCTGGGGCCAACGTCCTGACTTTC.

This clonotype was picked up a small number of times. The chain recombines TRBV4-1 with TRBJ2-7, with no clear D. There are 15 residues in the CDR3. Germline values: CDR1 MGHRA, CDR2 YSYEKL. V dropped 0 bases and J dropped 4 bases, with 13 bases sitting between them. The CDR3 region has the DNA TGCGCCAGCAGCCAAGAGCAGACCTCAGCATACGAGCAGTACTTC. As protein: CASSQEQTSAYEQYF.

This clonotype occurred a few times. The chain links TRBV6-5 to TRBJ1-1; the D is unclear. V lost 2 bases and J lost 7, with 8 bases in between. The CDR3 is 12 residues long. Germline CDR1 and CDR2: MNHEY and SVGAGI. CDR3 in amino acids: CASSYGRDEAFF. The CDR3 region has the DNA TGTGCCAGCAGTTACGGCCGTGATGAAGCTTTCTTT.

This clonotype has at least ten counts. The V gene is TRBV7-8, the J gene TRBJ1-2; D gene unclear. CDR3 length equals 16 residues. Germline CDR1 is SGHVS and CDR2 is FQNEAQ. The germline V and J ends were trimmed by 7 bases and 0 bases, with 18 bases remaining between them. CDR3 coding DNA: TGTGCCAGCACAACAGAGAGTCCCACTGCTAACTATGGCTACACCTTC. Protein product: CASTTESPTANYGYTF.

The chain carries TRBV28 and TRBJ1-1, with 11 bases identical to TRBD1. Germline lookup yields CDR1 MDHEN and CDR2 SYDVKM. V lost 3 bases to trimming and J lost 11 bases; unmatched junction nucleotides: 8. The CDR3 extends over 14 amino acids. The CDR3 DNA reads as TGTGCCAGCAGTTTGACCGGGACAGGGGGGTTGGCTTTCTTT. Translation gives CASSLTGTGGLAFF.

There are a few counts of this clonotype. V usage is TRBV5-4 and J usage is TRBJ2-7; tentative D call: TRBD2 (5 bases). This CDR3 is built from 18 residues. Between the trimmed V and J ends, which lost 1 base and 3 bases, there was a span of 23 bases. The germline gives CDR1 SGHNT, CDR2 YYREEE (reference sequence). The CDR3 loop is CASSLTRRRKGVNYEQYF. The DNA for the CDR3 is TGTGCCAGCAGCTTGACAAGGCGACGGAAGGGAGTCAACTACGAGCAGTACTTC.

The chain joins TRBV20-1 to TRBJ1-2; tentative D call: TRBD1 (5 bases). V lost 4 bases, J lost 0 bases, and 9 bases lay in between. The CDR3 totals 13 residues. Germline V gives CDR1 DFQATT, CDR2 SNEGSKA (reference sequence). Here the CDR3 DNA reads TGCAGTGCTACAGGGTCCCCTAACTATGGCTACACCTTC. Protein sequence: CSATGSPNYGYTF.

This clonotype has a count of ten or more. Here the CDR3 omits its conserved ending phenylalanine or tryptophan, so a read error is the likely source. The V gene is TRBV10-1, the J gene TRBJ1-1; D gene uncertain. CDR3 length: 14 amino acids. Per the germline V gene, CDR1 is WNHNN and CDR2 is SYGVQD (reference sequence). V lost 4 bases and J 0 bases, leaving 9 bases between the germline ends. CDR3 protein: CASSADLVNTEAFL. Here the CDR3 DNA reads TGCGCCAGCAGTGCTGACCTTGTGAACACTGAAGCTTTCCTT.

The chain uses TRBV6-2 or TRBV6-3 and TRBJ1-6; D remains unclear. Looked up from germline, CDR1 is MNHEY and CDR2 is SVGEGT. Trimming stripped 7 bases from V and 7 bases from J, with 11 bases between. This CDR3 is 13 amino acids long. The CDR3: CASKLLGNSPLHF. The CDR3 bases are TGTGCCAGCAAACTTTTGGGCAATTCACCCCTCCACTTT.

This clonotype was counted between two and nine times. CDR3 nucleotide sequence: TGCGCCAGCAGCCAAGTTCAAGGGGCGCCCGGGGAGCTGTTTTTT. Amino acid sequence: CASSQVQGAPGELFF. The rearrangement joins TRBV4-1 to TRBJ2-2, with D tentatively TRBD1 (5 bases). Between the trimmed V and J ends, which lost 1 base and 6 bases, there was a span of 12 bases. The CDR3 is 15 residues long. Germline CDR1 is MGHRA and CDR2 is YSYEKL.

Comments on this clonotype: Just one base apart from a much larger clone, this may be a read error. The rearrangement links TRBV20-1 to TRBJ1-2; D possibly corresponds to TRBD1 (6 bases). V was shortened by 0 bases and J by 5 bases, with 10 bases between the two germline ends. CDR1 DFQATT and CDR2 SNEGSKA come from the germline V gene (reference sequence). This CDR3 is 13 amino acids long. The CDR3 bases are TGCAGTGCTAGAGAGGACAGAAAGTATGGCTACACCTTC. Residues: CSAREDRKYGYTF.

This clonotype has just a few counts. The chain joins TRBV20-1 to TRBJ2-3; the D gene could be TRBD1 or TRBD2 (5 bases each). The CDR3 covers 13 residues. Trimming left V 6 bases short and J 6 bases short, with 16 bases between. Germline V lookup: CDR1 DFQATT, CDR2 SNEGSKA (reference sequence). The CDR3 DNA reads TGCAGTGCCACCCAACGGGGCATCGATACGCAGTATTTT. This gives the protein CSATQRGIDTQYF.

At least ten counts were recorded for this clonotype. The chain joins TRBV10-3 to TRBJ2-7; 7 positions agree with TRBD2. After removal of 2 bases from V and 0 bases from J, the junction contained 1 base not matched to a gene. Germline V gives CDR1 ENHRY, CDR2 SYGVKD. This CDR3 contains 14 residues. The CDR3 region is CAISEGGSSYEQYF. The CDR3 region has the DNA TGTGCCATCAGTGAGGGCGGGAGCTCCTACGAGCAGTACTTC.

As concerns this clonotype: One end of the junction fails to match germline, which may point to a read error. The CDR3 here is CASSPWEGMNTEAFF. CDR3 DNA: TGCGCCAGCAGCCCTTGGGAAGGGATGAACACTGAAGCTTTCTTT. The rearrangement links TRBV7-2 to TRBJ1-1; D is unresolved. The CDR3 totals 15 residues. CDR1 is SGHTA, CDR2 FQGNSA, per germline.

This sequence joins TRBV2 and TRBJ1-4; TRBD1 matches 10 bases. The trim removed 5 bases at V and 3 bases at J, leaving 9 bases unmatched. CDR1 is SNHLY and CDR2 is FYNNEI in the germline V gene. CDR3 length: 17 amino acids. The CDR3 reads CASSRSGQGLANEKLFF. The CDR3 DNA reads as TGTGCCAGCAGTAGATCGGGACAGGGGTTGGCTAATGAAAAACTGTTTTTT.

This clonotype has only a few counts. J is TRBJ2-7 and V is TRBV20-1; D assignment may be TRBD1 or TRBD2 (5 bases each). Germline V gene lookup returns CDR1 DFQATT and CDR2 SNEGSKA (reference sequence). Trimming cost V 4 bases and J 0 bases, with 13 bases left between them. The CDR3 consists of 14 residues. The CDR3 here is CSATGTKSSYEQYF. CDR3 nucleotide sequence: TGCAGTGCTACCGGGACGAAGAGCTCCTACGAGCAGTACTTC.

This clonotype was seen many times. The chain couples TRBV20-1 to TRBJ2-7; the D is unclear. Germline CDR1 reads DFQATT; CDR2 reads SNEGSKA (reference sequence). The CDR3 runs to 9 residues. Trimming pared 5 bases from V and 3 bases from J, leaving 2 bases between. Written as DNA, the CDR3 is TGCAGTGCTTTCTACGAGCAGTACTTC. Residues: CSAFYEQYF.

The CDR3 region is CASMESTNEKLFF. The CDR3, as DNA: TGTGCCAGTATGGAATCAACTAATGAAAAACTGTTTTTT. J is TRBJ1-4 and V is TRBV19; D unresolved. CDR1 and CDR2 from the germline V gene are LNHDA and SQIVND (reference sequence). V gave up 7 bases and J gave up 0 bases, with 6 bases separating them. There are 13 residues in the CDR3.

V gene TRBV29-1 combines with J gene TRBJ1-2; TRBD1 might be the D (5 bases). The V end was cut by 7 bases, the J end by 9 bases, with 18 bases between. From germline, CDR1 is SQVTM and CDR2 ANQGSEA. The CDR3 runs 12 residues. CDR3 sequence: CSALGQAGRYTF. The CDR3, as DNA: TGCAGCGCCCTTGGGCAGGCAGGGCGCTACACCTTC.

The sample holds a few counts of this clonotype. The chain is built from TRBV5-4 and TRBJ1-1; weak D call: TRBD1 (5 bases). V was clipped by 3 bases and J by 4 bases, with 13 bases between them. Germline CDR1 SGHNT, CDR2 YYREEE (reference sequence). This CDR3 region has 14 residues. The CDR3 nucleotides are TGTGCCAGCAGCTACCTGGGGGTTGGCACTGAAGCTTTCTTT. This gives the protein CASSYLGVGTEAFF.